This T cell receptor beta chain was sequenced in a study of OX40 agonist ivuxolimab in advanced cancers. Study-wide context: Hepatocellular carcinoma, melanoma, renal cell or head and neck cancer occurred in dose-escalation patients. With a range of roughly 20 to 85, age averaged roughly 60 years, and around 83% were male. Treatment received earlier with anti-PD-1, anti-PD-L1 or anti-CTLA-4 agents was allowed, and over 35% had some. Partial responses were achieved by three patients, of whom one had hepatocellular carcinoma and two had cutaneous melanoma.

CDR3 length equals 17 residues. V was pared by 0 bases and J by 5 bases, with 8 bases of the junction left unmatched. Germline V gene data show CDR1 as LGHNA and CDR2 as YSLEER. Data came from immunoSEQ multiplex PCR; TCRdb stores just in-frame clones and leaves some out. Of some 80,000 clones listed, 70% to 90% were seen once; the top ten hold just under 25%. The specimen comprised CD4+ or CD8+ T cells sorted from blood, sampled in a trial of the OX40 agonist ivuxolimab. The sequence came from an adult with an advanced solid tumor such as melanoma, head and neck, liver or kidney cancer. The chain is built from TRBV4-3 and TRBJ2-5, with 11 bases lining up with TRBD2. In DNA, the CDR3 is TGCGCCAGCAGCCAAGATTTTAGCGGGGGGGCTAGGGAGACCCAGTACTTC. It yields the protein CASSQDFSGGARETQYF.